Listed below are T cell receptor beta chains from one sample, sequenced in a study of shared clonotypes between healthy human individuals. Sequenced by immunoSEQ multiplex PCR; TCRdb stores in-frame clones only, minus some. The table has about 2.2 million clones, 85% to 95% seen once. Sequencing was carried out using naive CD8+ T cells from PBMCs. These receptor sequences come from a young man in good health. Some clones in this sample may be carry-over from other donors' samples. Each CDR3 is given without its conserved first and last residue.

J: TRBJ2-2
V: TRBV10-2
CDR3: ASSESRGLAGAGELF

J: TRBJ2-6
V: TRBV19
CDR3: ASSMAPPESTNVLT

J: TRBJ2-2
V: TRBV7-2
CDR3: ASSLDRDRANTGELF

J: TRBJ2-1
V: TRBV29-1
CDR3: SVLAGNEQF

J: TRBJ2-7
V: TRBV7-9
CDR3: ASSLALGLAAIYEQY

J: TRBJ2-1
V: TRBV7-8
CDR3: ASSFTSGVSYNEQF

J: TRBJ2-5
V: TRBV28
CDR3: ASSLRREGQETQY

J: TRBJ1-2
V: TRBV14
CDR3: ASSFEGLYGYT

J: TRBJ2-3
V: TRBV13
CDR3: ASSPQRGIGADTQY

J: TRBJ2-2
V: TRBV29-1
CDR3: SVRWGADTGELF

J: TRBJ2-7
V: TRBV18
CDR3: ASSPLTELYEQY

J: TRBJ2-4
V: TRBV7-9
CDR3: ASSFQGVAKNIQY

J: TRBJ2-2
V: TRBV13
CDR3: ASSSRQGAGTGELF

J: TRBJ2-6
V: TRBV10-3
CDR3: AISESKALPGANVLT

J: TRBJ1-3
V: TRBV25-1
CDR3: ASSEFGGTYGNTIY

J: TRBJ2-5
V: TRBV27
CDR3: ASSLLREVGTPY

J: TRBJ2-1
V: TRBV11-2
CDR3: ASRSAGGIYNEQF

J: TRBJ2-3
V: TRBV9
CDR3: ASSFSFDSKNKDTQY

J: TRBJ2-7
V: TRBV13
CDR3: ASSPGPPVLVEQY

J: TRBJ2-2
V: TRBV2
CDR3: ASRRIKSDRGRTGELF

J: TRBJ2-7
V: TRBV5-6
CDR3: ASSLAGGYPYEQY

J: TRBJ2-2
V: TRBV5-1
CDR3: ASTEVPGGATGGELF

J: TRBJ2-1
V: TRBV10-3
CDR3: AISGGGRDFRNEQF

J: TRBJ1-4
V: TRBV27
CDR3: ASSFSPGQGILPTNEKLF

J: TRBJ2-5
V: TRBV6-5
CDR3: ASSYSILRETQY

J: TRBJ2-7
V: TRBV7-8
CDR3: ASSLVGETAGGSEQY

J: TRBJ1-2
V: TRBV4-3
CDR3: ASSPRDTGPHGYT

J: TRBJ1-5
V: TRBV7-8
CDR3: ASNPTGYSNQPQH

J: TRBJ2-1
V: TRBV7-2
CDR3: ASSLIAHEQF

J: TRBJ1-4
V: TRBV6-5
CDR3: ASRGTATNEKLF

J: TRBJ1-1
V: TRBV4-1
CDR3: ASSPQWQGVTEAF

J: TRBJ1-2
V: TRBV6-6
CDR3: ASSFPDRGHSYGYT

J: TRBJ1-4
V: TRBV5-4
CDR3: ASSLTLGLNEKLF

J: TRBJ2-7
V: TRBV5-8
CDR3: ASSLKFWDEQY

J: TRBJ1-2
V: TRBV29-1
CDR3: SAEATGQNYGYT

J: TRBJ2-7
V: TRBV27
CDR3: ASSLMPGYEQY

J: TRBJ2-7
V: TRBV29-1
CDR3: SVIDGTSSYEQY

J: TRBJ1-4
V: TRBV13
CDR3: ASSLGDRGGEKLF

J: TRBJ1-1
V: TRBV7-9
CDR3: ASSLGTGIGTEAF

J: TRBJ2-7
V: TRBV7-2
CDR3: ASSPAGTSGRSSYEQY

J: TRBJ2-7
V: TRBV4-3
CDR3: ASSHGTDRAWYEQY

J: TRBJ2-7
V: TRBV7-3
CDR3: ASSLRVAFARLAGVYYEQY

J: TRBJ2-5
V: TRBV9
CDR3: ASSVAGAPQETQY

J: TRBJ2-7
V: TRBV27
CDR3: ASSLRGGYEQY

J: TRBJ2-1
V: TRBV7-9
CDR3: ASSLAIGGLDEQF

J: TRBJ1-1
V: TRBV27
CDR3: ASSFLGGPDTEAF

J: TRBJ2-1
V: TRBV6-4
CDR3: APRYEQF

J: TRBJ2-3
V: TRBV6-1
CDR3: ASSASSWSTDTQY

J: TRBJ2-1
V: TRBV5-1
CDR3: ASSRGLAGGPNNEQF

J: TRBJ1-2
V: TRBV25-1
CDR3: ASGLGHGYT

J: TRBJ2-2
V: TRBV5-1
CDR3: ASSQIGGIGSGELF